The 20 T cell receptor beta chains listed next were all sequenced from one sample in a study of beta chain features in type 1 diabetes. Study results and limitations: Significant though moderate, a shortening of TCRB CDR3s appeared in all four CD4+ subsets of Type 1 diabetes patients.

Which antigens these TCRs recognize remains unknown. All of the isolated RNA was reverse transcribed, so expressed TCRB transcripts were sequenced. The assay was immunoSEQ multiplex PCR, and TCRdb's table has in-frame clones only and misses some. The sample consists of more than 300,000 clones, approximately 9.9% of them appearing once. Material: central memory CD4+ T cells from blood. These TCRs come from a man aged 30 to 39 with type 1 diabetes.

This clone has more than one count but fewer than ten. The rearrangement uses TRBV5-1 and TRBJ2-7; 8 bases agree with TRBD2. Germline-derived CDR1 and CDR2 are SGHRS and YFSETQ. This CDR3 spans 15 amino acids. The V gene end was trimmed by 4 bases and the J gene end by 6 bases; junction bases not matched to a gene: 12. This chain's CDR3 is CASSITSGPPGEQYF. For the CDR3, the DNA is TGCGCCAGCAGCATTACTAGCGGCCCCCCTGGCGAGCAGTACTTC.

This clone has more than one count but fewer than ten. The genes are TRBV4-3 and TRBJ2-7; TRBD1 is a possible D gene (6 bases). This CDR3 comprises 15 residues. V gave up 4 bases and J gave up 2 bases, with 15 bases separating them. Germline V CDR1 and CDR2: LGHNA, YSLEER. The CDR3 sequence: CASSPEVGAAYEQYF. Written as DNA, the CDR3 is TGCGCCAGCAGCCCCGAGGTGGGGGCGGCCTACGAGCAGTACTTC.

At least ten counts were recorded for this clone. The CDR3 loop reads CASSQDQGAREQYF. The CDR3 DNA sequence: TGCGCCAGCAGCCAAGATCAGGGGGCGAGGGAGCAGTACTTC. The rearrangement joins TRBV4-1 to TRBJ2-7; TRBD1 agrees at 8 bases. CDR3 length: 14 amino acids. V gave up 0 bases and J gave up 7 bases; unmatched junction bases: 5. The germline CDR1 and CDR2 sequences are MGHRA and YSYEKL.

This clone has more than one count but fewer than ten. The chain uses TRBV5-1 and TRBJ2-4; 7 bases align to TRBD2. The length of the CDR3 is 16 residues. Germline assignment: CDR1 SGHRS and CDR2 YFSETQ. After removal of 4 bases from V and 0 bases from J, the junction contained 7 bases not matched to a gene. CDR3 loop: CASSPGGSLAKNIQYF. For the CDR3, the DNA is TGCGCCAGCAGCCCGGGGGGTTCCCTAGCCAAAAACATTCAGTACTTC.

This clone was counted once. The rearrangement joins TRBV5-1 to TRBJ2-7; tentative D call: TRBD1 (7 bases). The V gene's germline CDR1 is SGHRS and CDR2 YFSETQ. The germline V and J ends were trimmed by 4 bases and 4 bases, with 12 bases remaining between them. This CDR3 is built from 13 residues. In DNA form, the CDR3 reads TGCGCCAGCAGCAACAGGGGAGGATACGAGCAGTACTTC. Translated: CASSNRGGYEQYF.

The chain links TRBV19 to TRBJ2-7; D call uncertain. V lost 4 bases, J lost 1 base, and 14 bases lay in between. The CDR3 sequence is 15 residues long. The germline CDR1 and CDR2 sequences are LNHDA and SQIVND (reference sequence). The DNA of the CDR3 is TGTGCCAGTAGTACCGGGCAGAGTAAATCCTACGAGCAGTACTTC. As protein: CASSTGQSKSYEQYF.

The chain has TRBV29-1 and TRBJ1-2; D unresolved. Germline V gene lookup returns CDR1 SQVTM and CDR2 ANQGSEA. This CDR3 spans 13 amino acids. V shed 2 bases and J shed 4 bases, with 11 bases lying between them. The CDR3 loop reads CSVEMEGGYGYTF. The CDR3 nucleotides are TGCAGCGTTGAAATGGAGGGTGGCTATGGCTACACCTTC.

This clone was seen many times. The rearrangement links TRBV11-2 to TRBJ2-1; 7 bases map to TRBD1. The CDR3 is 15 amino acids. Germline V gives CDR1 SGHAT, CDR2 FQNNGV. The V segment lost 5 bases and the J segment 5 bases; nucleotides outside the gene matches: 9. The CDR3 here is CASSHYGTENNEQFF. CDR3 nucleotides: TGTGCCAGCAGCCACTATGGGACAGAGAACAATGAGCAGTTCTTC.

This rearrangement joins TRBV30 to TRBJ1-1, with a possible D match to TRBD1 (6 bases). The germline V and J ends were trimmed by 3 bases and 1 base, with 12 bases remaining between them. Germline CDR1 GTSNPN, CDR2 SVGIG (reference sequence). This CDR3 is 14 amino acids long. CDR3 nucleotides: TGTGCCTGGAGCTTGGGGGCTGGGAACACTGAAGCTTTCTTT. Residues: CAWSLGAGNTEAFF.

The chain combines TRBV29-1 with TRBJ2-4, with TRBD1 matching 9 bases. The ends lost 7 bases at V and 3 bases at J; junction bases unmatched: 7. The CDR3 covers 14 residues. Looked up from germline, CDR1 is SQVTM and CDR2 is ANQGSEA. DNA of the CDR3: TGCAGCGCGGTGGGACAGGGATACAAAAACATTCAGTACTTC. Protein product: CSAVGQGYKNIQYF.

This rearrangement joins TRBV5-1 to TRBJ2-7; D is ambiguous. This CDR3 comprises 16 residues. The germline gives CDR1 SGHRS, CDR2 YFSETQ. The V end lost 0 bases, the J end lost 1 base, and 14 bases lay between the germline ends. The DNA of the CDR3 is TGCGCCAGCAGCTTGGCCCAGGCTGTTGAGTCCTACGAGCAGTACTTC. Protein product: CASSLAQAVESYEQYF.

This clone was picked up a small number of times. V gene TRBV7-8 combines with J gene TRBJ2-7; the D gene could be TRBD1 or TRBD2 (5 bases each). The CDR3 totals 15 residues. Trimming shortened V by 1 base and J by 2 bases, and 12 bases separated the two germline ends. CDR1 SGHVS and CDR2 FQNEAQ come from the germline V gene. The CDR3 nucleotides are TGTGCCAGCAGCTTAGATGGGACGGCGACCTACGAGCAGTACTTC. Its translation: CASSLDGTATYEQYF.

This chain joins TRBV5-6 and TRBJ1-6, with 7 bases fitting TRBD1. V lost 9 bases and J lost 9; bases outside the gene matches: 9. Germline V gene lookup returns CDR1 SGHDT and CDR2 YYEEEE. This CDR3 is built from 13 residues. The CDR3 DNA follows: TGTGCCACCCACCGGGACAGCGGTTCACCCCTCCACTTT. It is translated as CATHRDSGSPLHF. Full variable domain (outside the CDR3, taken from reference TRBV5-6 and TRBJ1-6): DAGVTQSPTHLIKTRGQQVTLRCSPKSGHDTVSWYQQALGQGPQFIFQYYEEEERQRGNFPDRFSGHQFPNYSSELNVNALLLGDSALYLCATHRDSGSPLHFGNGTRLTVT.

The chain carries TRBV9 and TRBJ2-1; D is perhaps TRBD2 (5 bases). Trimming cost V 3 bases and J 0 bases, with 16 bases left between them. CDR3 size: 17 residues. Germline CDR1 and CDR2: SGDLS and YYNGEE. The chain's CDR3 is CASSAGSAASSYNEQFF. In DNA, the CDR3 is TGTGCCAGCAGCGCCGGTTCAGCGGCCAGCTCCTACAATGAGCAGTTCTTC.

The chain recombines TRBV7-2 with TRBJ2-5; 7 bases agree with TRBD2. The CDR3 length is 15 residues. Germline V gene lookup returns CDR1 SGHTA and CDR2 FQGNSA. Trimming cost V 1 base and J 9 bases; bases outside gene matches: 11. Here the CDR3 DNA reads TGTGCCAGCAGCTTAGGACAGCTGGGGGGGGTGGCCCAGTACTTC. Translated: CASSLGQLGGVAQYF.

A note on this clone: The same CDR3 is also encoded by other DNA sequences in this sample. The chain joins TRBV7-8 to TRBJ1-6; TRBD1 aligns across 8 bases. J lost 7 bases, V lost 0 bases, and 2 bases had no gene match. This CDR3 comprises 15 residues. CDR1 and CDR2 from the germline V gene are SGHVS and FQNEAQ. CDR3 protein: CASSLAQGGNSPLHF. DNA of the CDR3: TGTGCCAGCAGCTTAGCACAGGGGGGAAATTCACCCCTCCACTTT.

Ten or more counts support this clone. The chain carries TRBV4-3 and TRBJ2-1; 12 bases match TRBD2. Germline V gene lookup returns CDR1 LGHNA and CDR2 YSLEER. This CDR3 region has 17 residues. V lost 0 bases, J lost 7 bases, and 7 bases stayed unmatched. CDR3 in DNA: TGCGCCAGCAGCCAAGATCCCCCTAGCGGGGGGGCAAATGAGCAGTTCTTC. Amino acids: CASSQDPPSGGANEQFF.

This clone has only a few counts. This sequence joins TRBV2 and TRBJ2-3; the D gene could be TRBD1 or TRBD2 (5 bases each). The CDR3 is 14 residues long. Trimming took off 8 bases at V and 5 bases at J, with 17 bases between the two ends. Germline-derived CDR1 and CDR2 are SNHLY and FYNNEI. CDR3 in amino acids: CASRMGTVLDTQYF. In nucleotides, the CDR3 is TGTGCCAGCCGGATGGGGACGGTATTAGATACGCAGTATTTT.

The chain links TRBV4-1 to TRBJ2-5; 9 bases align to TRBD2. The CDR3 covers 16 residues. CDR1 and CDR2 from the germline V gene are MGHRA and YSYEKL. V was clipped by 1 base and J by 2 bases; unmatched bases: 5. The CDR3 DNA is TGCGCCAGCAGCCAAGGCAGCGGGGGGCTTCAAGAGACCCAGTACTTC. Protein product: CASSQGSGGLQETQYF.

The table lists this clone with a few counts. V gene TRBV7-9 combines with J gene TRBJ1-2; weak D call: TRBD1 (5 bases). The V end was cut by 0 bases, the J end by 4 bases, with 12 bases between. This CDR3 has 15 amino acids. Germline values: CDR1 SEHNR, CDR2 FQNEAQ (reference sequence). The CDR3 loop is CASSLAPQGAYGYTF. In DNA form, the CDR3 reads TGTGCCAGCAGCTTAGCGCCCCAGGGAGCCTATGGCTACACCTTC.